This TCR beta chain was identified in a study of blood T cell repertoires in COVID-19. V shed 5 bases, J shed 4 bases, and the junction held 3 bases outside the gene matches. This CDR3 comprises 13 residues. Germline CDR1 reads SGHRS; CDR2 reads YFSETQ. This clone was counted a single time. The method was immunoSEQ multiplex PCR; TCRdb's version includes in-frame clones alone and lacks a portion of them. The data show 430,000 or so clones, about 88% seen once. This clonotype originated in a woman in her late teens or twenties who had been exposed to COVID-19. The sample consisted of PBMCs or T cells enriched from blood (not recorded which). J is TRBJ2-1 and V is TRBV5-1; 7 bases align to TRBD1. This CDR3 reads CASRGTEYNEQFF. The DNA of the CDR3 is TGCGCCAGCAGGGGGACAGAATACAATGAGCAGTTCTTC.